These 13 T cell receptor beta chains came from one sample sequenced in a study of blood T cells in healthy people across ages. Combining a sample-barcoded 5' primer with a J-beta primer mix, a second PCR ran for roughly 7 to 12 cycles. MiXCR was run by TCRdb on the 5' RACE reads, yielding one entry per CDR3 protein. This sample has about a million distinct CDR3 sequences, with under 40% found just once. What was sequenced was blood. The receptors were gathered from a man aged 18 to 30 in good health.

This clonotype was counted between two and nine times. The chain uses TRBV6-1 and TRBJ2-5; 8 bases match TRBD1. Germline V CDR1 and CDR2: MNHNS, SASEGT. V lost 6 bases, J lost 3 bases, and 3 bases stayed unmatched. The CDR3 runs to 13 residues. Here the CDR3 DNA reads TGTGCCAGCAGGAAACAGGGGGAAGAGACCCAGTACTTC. This codes for CASRKQGEETQYF.

This clonotype was seen only a few times. J is TRBJ2-3 and V is TRBV5-1; D is uncertain. This CDR3 has 14 residues. Germline loops: CDR1 SGHRS, CDR2 YFSETQ. Trimming took off 4 bases at V and 1 base at J, with 10 bases between the two ends. Written as DNA, the CDR3 is TGCGCCAGCAGCCCCCACCCCCGCACAGATACGCAGTATTTT. Translation gives CASSPHPRTDTQYF.

The gene calls are TRBV28 and TRBJ2-1; possible D gene TRBD2, 7 bases. This CDR3 is 18 amino acids long. V lost 3 bases and J lost 4, with 22 bases in between. Per germline, CDR1 MDHEN and CDR2 SYDVKM. The CDR3 sequence is CASSLGVFGGGGYNEQFF. Written as DNA, the CDR3 is TGTGCCAGCAGTTTGGGGGTTTTTGGGGGCGGGGGATACAATGAGCAGTTCTTC.

This clonotype was seen a handful of times. This chain joins TRBV29-1 and TRBJ1-2; D unresolved. The CDR3 consists of 9 residues. Germline lookup yields CDR1 SQVTM and CDR2 ANQGSEA. V shed 8 bases and J shed 7 bases, with 8 bases lying between them. The CDR3 reads CSPLIGYTF. DNA for the CDR3: TGCAGCCCCCTAATTGGCTACACCTTC.

The rearrangement links TRBV7-2 to TRBJ2-4, with a possible D match to TRBD1 (6 bases). In germline, CDR1 is SGHTA, CDR2 FQGNSA. V was cut by 7 bases and J by 8 bases, with 18 bases left in between. This CDR3 is built from 14 residues. CDR3 amino acids: CASTEIHSGDIQYF. The CDR3 coding sequence is TGTGCCAGCACCGAGATCCACTCAGGGGACATTCAGTACTTC.

This clonotype has just a few counts. V and J are TRBV12-5 and TRBJ2-1; D is ambiguous. Germline CDR1 LGHNT, CDR2 FRNRAP. The CDR3 is made up of 15 amino acids. V was cut by 7 bases and J by 3 bases, with 16 bases left in between. The CDR3 DNA sequence: TGTGCTAGTGCCAGCCCCCCAGGTTACTACAATGAGCAGTTCTTC. It is translated as CASASPPGYYNEQFF.

The genes are TRBV4-2 and TRBJ1-4; D ambiguous. CDR1 and CDR2 (germline): LGHNA, YNFKEQ. This CDR3 has 16 residues. Trimming took 2 bases from V and 1 from J, leaving 11 bases between them. The chain's CDR3 is CASSQRLRLTNEKLFF. The CDR3 coding sequence is TGTGCCAGCAGCCAAAGGCTTAGGCTAACTAATGAAAAACTGTTTTTT.

The V and J genes are TRBV20-1 and TRBJ2-6; 10 bases are shared with TRBD1. The junction had 6 bases not matched to a gene; V was cut back by 1 base and J by 3 bases. The germline V gene has CDR1 DFQATT and CDR2 SNEGSKA (reference sequence). CDR3 length equals 17 residues. The CDR3 DNA sequence: TGCAGTGCTAGAGTCGCGACAGGGGGCTTTGGGGCCAACGTCCTGACTTTC. It specifies CSARVATGGFGANVLTF.

V gene TRBV7-6 combines with J gene TRBJ2-1, with unresolved D. V gave up 5 bases and J gave up 10 bases, with 9 bases separating them. This CDR3 region has 11 residues. Looked up from germline, CDR1 is SGHVS and CDR2 is FNYEAQ. The CDR3 DNA reads as TGTGCCAGCAGCCAAAACCGGGAGCAGTTCTTC. The encoded protein is CASSQNREQFF.

This clonotype has a handful of counts. The V gene is TRBV12-3 or TRBV12-4, the J gene TRBJ2-7; possibly TRBD1 for D (5 bases). This CDR3 is 13 amino acids long. Deletions cut 3 bases from V and 3 bases from J, with 9 bases between. The CDR3, as DNA: TGTGCCAGCAGTTTGCTACAGGACTACGAGCAGTACTTC. Its translation: CASSLLQDYEQYF.

This clonotype came up a few times. This chain uses TRBV27 with TRBJ1-6, with TRBD1 as a possible D gene (5 bases). CDR1 and CDR2 (germline): MNHEY, SMNVEV (reference sequence). V shed 3 bases and J shed 10 bases, with 10 bases lying between them. CDR3 length equals 13 residues. This chain's CDR3 is CASSFSGQSPLHF. CDR3 in DNA: TGTGCCAGCAGTTTTTCAGGGCAATCACCCCTCCACTTT.

This clonotype was found many times. This chain links TRBV9 with TRBJ2-1, with 7 bases lining up with TRBD2. Germline CDR1 is SGDLS and CDR2 is YYNGEE. V shed 4 bases, J shed 6 bases, and the junction held 13 bases outside the gene matches. The CDR3 is 16 residues long. CDR3 in DNA: TGTGCCAGCAGCCCCCGAGGCGCGGGGGAGATCAATGAGCAGTTCTTC. Residues: CASSPRGAGEINEQFF.

The J gene is TRBJ1-1, the V gene TRBV7-2; D remains unclear. Trimming left V 1 base short and J 6 bases short, with 9 bases between. Germline CDR1 is SGHTA and CDR2 is FQGNSA. The CDR3 is 13 residues long. CDR3 sequence reads: CASSLGVLSEAFF. The CDR3 coding sequence is TGTGCCAGCAGCTTAGGGGTGTTGTCTGAAGCTTTCTTT.